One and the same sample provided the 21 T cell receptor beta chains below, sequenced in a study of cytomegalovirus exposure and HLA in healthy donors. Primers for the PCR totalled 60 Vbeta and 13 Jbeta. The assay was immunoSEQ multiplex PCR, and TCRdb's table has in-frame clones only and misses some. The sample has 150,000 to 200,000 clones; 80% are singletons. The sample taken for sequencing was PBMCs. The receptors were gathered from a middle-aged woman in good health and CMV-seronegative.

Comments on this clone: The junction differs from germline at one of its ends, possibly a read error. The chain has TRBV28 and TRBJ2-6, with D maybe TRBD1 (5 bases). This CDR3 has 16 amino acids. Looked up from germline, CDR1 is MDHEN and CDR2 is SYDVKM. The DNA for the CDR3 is TGTGCCAGCAGTGCTATAACGAACTCTGGGGCCAACGGCCTGACTTTC. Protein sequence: CASSAITNSGANGLTF.

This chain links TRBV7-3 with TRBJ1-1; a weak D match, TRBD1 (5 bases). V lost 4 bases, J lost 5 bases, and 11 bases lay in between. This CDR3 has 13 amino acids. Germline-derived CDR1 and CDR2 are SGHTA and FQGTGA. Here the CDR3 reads CASSWGVGTEAFF. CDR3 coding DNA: TGTGCCAGCAGCTGGGGGGTTGGGACTGAAGCTTTCTTT.

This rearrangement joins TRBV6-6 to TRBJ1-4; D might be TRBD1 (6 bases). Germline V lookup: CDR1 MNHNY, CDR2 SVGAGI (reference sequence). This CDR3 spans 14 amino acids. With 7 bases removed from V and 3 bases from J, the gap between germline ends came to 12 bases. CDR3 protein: CASTLRGPNEKLFF. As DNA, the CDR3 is TGTGCCAGCACCCTCAGGGGCCCTAATGAAAAACTGTTTTTT.

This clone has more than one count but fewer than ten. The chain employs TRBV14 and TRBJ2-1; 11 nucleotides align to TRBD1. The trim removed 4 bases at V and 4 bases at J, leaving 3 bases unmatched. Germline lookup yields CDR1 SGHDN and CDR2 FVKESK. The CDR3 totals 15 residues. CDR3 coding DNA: TGTGCCAGCAGCCCTGGACAGGGGGCTTACAATGAGCAGTTCTTC. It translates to CASSPGQGAYNEQFF. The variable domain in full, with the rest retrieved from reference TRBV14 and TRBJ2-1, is EAGVTQFPSHSVIEKGQTVTLRCDPISGHDNLYWYRRVMGKEIKFLLHFVKESKQDESGMPNNRFLAERTGGTYSTLKVQPAELEDSGVYFCASSPGQGAYNEQFFGPGTRLTVL.

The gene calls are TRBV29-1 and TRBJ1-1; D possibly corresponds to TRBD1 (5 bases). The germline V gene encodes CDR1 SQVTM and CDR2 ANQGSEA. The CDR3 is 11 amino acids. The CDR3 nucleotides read TGCAGTGGGGGGGGAGGGGCTGAAGCTTTCTTT. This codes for CSGGGGAEAFF.

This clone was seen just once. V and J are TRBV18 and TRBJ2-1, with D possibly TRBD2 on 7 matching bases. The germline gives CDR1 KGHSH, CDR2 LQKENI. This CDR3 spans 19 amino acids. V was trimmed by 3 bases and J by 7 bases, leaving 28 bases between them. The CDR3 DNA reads TGTGCCAGCTCACCTCATGAGGAGGGGGGTGGCGGGAGAGGGAATGAGCAGTTCTTC. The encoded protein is CASSPHEEGGGGRGNEQFF.

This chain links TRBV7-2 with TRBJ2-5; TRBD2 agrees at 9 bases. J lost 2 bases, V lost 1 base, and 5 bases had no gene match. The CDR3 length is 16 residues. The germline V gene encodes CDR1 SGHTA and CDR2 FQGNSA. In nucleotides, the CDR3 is TGTGCCAGCAGCTTAGTCCGAGCGGGGGGTCAAGAGACCCAGTACTTC. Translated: CASSLVRAGGQETQYF.

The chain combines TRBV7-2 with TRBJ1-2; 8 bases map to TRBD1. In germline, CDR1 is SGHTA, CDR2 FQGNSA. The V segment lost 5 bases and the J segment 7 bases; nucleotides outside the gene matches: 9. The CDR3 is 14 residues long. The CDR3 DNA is TGTGCCAGCAGCACCGGACAGGGTTGGGTTGGCTACACCTTC. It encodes CASSTGQGWVGYTF.

As DNA, the CDR3 is TGCGCCAGCAGCTTGACAGGAATTAATCAGCCCCAGCATTTT. Translation: CASSLTGINQPQHF. This chain connects TRBV5-1 to TRBJ1-5; TRBD1 is a possible D gene (5 bases). The CDR3 loop spans 14 amino acids. CDR1 is SGHRS, CDR2 YFSETQ, per germline. V was cut by 1 base and J by 4 bases, with 9 bases left in between.

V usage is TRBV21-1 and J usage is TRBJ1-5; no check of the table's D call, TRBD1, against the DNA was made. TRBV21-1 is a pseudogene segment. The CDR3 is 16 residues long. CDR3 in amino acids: CASRHPGQGAYQPQHF. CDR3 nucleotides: TGTGCCAGCAGACACCCTGGGCAGGGGGCCTATCAGCCCCAGCATTTT.

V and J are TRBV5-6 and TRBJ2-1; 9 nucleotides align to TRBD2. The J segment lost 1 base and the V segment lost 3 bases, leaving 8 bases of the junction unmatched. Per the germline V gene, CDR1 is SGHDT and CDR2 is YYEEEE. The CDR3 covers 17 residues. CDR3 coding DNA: TGTGCCAGCAGCTCAGTTCTAGCGGGGCTATCCTACAATGAGCAGTTCTTC. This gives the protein CASSSVLAGLSYNEQFF.

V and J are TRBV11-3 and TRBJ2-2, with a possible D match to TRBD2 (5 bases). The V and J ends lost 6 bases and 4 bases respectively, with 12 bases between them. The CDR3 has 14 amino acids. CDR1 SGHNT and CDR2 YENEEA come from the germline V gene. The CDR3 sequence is CASRPLAGTGELFF. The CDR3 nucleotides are TGTGCCAGCAGACCCCTAGCTGGCACCGGGGAGCTGTTTTTT.

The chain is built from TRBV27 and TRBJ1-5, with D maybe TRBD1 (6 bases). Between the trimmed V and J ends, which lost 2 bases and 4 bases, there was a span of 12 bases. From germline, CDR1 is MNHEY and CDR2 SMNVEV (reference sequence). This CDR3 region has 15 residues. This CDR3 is CASSLILGQNQPQHF. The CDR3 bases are TGTGCCAGCAGTTTAATTCTGGGACAAAATCAGCCCCAGCATTTT.

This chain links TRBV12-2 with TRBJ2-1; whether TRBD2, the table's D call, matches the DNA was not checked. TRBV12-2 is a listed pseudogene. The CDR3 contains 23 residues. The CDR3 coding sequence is TGTGCAAGTCGCTTAGTCTTGCCTCGGGTACAGTCAAATCTAGCGGAAAGTTTCAATGAGCAGTTCTTC. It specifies CASRLVLPRVQSNLAESFNEQFF.

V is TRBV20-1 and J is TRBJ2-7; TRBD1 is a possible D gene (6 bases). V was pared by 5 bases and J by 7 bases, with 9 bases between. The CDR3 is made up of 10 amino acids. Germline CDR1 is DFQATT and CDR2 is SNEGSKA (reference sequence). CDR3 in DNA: TGCAGTGCTGCCCAGGGGGAGCAGTACTTC. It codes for CSAAQGEQYF.

The CDR3 spells CASSLGRQVEGYTF. CDR3 in DNA: TGTGCCAGCAGCTTAGGCCGGCAGGTAGAGGGCTACACCTTC. The chain combines TRBV7-2 with TRBJ1-2; D unclear. Between the trimmed V and J ends, which lost 1 base and 8 bases, there was a span of 14 bases. CDR1 is SGHTA and CDR2 is FQGNSA in the germline V gene. This CDR3 comprises 14 residues.

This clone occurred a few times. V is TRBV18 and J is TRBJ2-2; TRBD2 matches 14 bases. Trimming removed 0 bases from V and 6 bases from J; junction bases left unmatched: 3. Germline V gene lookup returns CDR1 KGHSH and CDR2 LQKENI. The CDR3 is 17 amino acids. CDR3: CASSPPGLAGDSGELFF. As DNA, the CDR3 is TGTGCCAGCTCACCACCGGGACTAGCGGGAGACTCCGGGGAGCTGTTTTTT. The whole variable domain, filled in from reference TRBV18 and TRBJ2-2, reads NAGVMQNPRHLVRRRGQEARLRCSPMKGHSHVYWYRQLPEEGLKFMVYLQKENIIDESGMPKERFSAEFPKEGPSILRIQQVVRGDSAAYFCASSPPGLAGDSGELFFGEGSRLTVL.

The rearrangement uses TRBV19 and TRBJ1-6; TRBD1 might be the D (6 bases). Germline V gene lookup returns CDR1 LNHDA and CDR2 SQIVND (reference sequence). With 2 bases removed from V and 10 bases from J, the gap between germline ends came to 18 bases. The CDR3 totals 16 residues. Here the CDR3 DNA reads TGTGCCAGTAGTATAACTTGGGACAAACACGGGTCACCCCTCCACTTT. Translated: CASSITWDKHGSPLHF.

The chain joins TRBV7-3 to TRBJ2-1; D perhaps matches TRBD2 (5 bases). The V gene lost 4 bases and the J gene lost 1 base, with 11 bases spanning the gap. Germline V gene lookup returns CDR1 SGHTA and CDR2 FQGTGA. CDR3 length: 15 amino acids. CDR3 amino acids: CASSSVRGSYNEQFF. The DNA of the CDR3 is TGTGCCAGCAGCTCCGTACGGGGTTCCTACAATGAGCAGTTCTTC.

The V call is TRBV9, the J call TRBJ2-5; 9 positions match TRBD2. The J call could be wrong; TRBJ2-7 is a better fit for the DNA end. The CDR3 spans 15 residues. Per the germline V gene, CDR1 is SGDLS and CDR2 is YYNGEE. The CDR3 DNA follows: TGTGCCAGCAGCGTGACAGCGGGGGGAACCTACGAGCAGTACTTC. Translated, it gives CASSVTAGGTYEQYF.

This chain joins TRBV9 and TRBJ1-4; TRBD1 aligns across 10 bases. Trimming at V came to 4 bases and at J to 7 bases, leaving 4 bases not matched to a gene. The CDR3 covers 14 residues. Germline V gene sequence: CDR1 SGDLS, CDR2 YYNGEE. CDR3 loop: CASSLGQGFEKLFF. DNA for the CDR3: TGTGCCAGCAGCTTGGGACAGGGGTTTGAAAAACTGTTTTTT.